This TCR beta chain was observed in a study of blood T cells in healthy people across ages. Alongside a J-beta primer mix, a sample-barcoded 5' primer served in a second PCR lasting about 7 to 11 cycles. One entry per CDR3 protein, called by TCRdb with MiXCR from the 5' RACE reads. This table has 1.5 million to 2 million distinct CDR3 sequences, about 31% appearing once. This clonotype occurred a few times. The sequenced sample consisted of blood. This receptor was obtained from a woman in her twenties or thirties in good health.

CDR3 residues: CASSHKGIARSTDTQYF. CDR3 DNA: TGTGCCAGCAGTCATAAAGGCATAGCGCGTAGCACAGATACGCAGTATTTT. The rearrangement links TRBV6-1 to TRBJ2-3; perhaps TRBD2 as D (5 bases). This CDR3 is 17 amino acids long. V lost 5 bases to trimming and J lost 0 bases, with 18 bases between them. CDR1 and CDR2 from the germline V gene are MNHNS and SASEGT.